In its sample, the clone carrying this T cell receptor beta chain was seen once. The data were taken from a study of blood T cell repertoires in COVID-19. In germline, CDR1 is MNHEY, CDR2 SMNVEV (reference sequence). Trimming shortened V by 5 bases and J by 1 base, and 15 bases separated the two germline ends. The length of the CDR3 is 16 residues. TCRdb's copy holds only in-frame clones and misses some; the assay was immunoSEQ multiplex PCR. The sample records fewer than 300,000 clones, around 87% being singletons. The sequenced sample was peripheral blood. The receptor was isolated from a woman in her forties or fifties with acute or convalescent COVID-19. The V call is TRBV27, the J call TRBJ1-5; a possible D gene is TRBD1 (6 bases). CDR3 sequence: CASSPSTGDSNQPQHF. The DNA of the CDR3 is TGTGCCAGCAGTCCCTCGACAGGAGACAGCAATCAGCCCCAGCATTTT.